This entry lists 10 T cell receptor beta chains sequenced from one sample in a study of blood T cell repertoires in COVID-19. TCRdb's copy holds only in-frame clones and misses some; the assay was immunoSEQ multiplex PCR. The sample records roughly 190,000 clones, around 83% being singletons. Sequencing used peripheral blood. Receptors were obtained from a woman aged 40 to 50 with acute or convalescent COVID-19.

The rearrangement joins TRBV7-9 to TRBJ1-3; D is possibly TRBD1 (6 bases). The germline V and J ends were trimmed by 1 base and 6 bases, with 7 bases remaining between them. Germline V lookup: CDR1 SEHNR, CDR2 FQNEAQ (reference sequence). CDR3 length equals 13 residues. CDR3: CASSLGQANTIYF. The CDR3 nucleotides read TGTGCCAGCAGCTTAGGACAGGCAAACACCATATATTTT.

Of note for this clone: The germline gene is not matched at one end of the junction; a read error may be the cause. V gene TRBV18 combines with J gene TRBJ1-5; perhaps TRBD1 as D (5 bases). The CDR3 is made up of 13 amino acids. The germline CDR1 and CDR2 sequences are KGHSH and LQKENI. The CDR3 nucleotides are TGTGCCAGCTCTCCACCTGGAGGGGAGCCCCAGCATTTT. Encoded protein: CASSPPGGEPQHF.

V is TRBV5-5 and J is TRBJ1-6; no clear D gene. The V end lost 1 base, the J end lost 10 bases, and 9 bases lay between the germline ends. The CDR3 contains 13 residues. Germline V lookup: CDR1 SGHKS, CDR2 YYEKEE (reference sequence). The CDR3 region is CASSLSRVSPLHF. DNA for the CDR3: TGTGCCAGCAGCTTGTCGAGGGTGTCACCCCTCCACTTT.

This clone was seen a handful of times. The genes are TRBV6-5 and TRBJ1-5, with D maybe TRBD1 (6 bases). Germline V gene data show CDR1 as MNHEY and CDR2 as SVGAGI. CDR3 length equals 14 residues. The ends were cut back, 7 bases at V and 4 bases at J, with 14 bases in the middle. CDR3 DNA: TGTGCCAGCATCGGACAGTTAATGAATCAGCCCCAGCATTTT. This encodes CASIGQLMNQPQHF.

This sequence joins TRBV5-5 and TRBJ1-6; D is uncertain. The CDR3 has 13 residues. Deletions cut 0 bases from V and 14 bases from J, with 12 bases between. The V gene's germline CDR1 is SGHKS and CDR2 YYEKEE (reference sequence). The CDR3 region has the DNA TGTGCCAGCAGCTTGGGAGGCCGGCGATCCCTCCACTTT. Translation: CASSLGGRRSLHF.

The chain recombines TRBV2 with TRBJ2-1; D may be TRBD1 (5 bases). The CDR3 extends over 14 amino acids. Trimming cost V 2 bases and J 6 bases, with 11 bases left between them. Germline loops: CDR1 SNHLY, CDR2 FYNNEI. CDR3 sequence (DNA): TGTGCCAGCAGTGAAACGAGCACAGGCAATGAGCAGTTCTTC. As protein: CASSETSTGNEQFF.

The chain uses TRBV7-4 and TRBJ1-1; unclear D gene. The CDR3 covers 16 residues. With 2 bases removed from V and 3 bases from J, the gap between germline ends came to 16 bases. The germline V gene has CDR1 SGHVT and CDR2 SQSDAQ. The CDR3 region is CASSLSGPPWDTEAFF. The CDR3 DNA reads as TGTGCCAGCAGCTTAAGTGGGCCCCCATGGGACACTGAAGCTTTCTTT. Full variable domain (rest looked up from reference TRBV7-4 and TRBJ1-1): GAGVSQSPRYKVAKRGRDVALRCDSISGHVTLYWYRQTLGQGSEVLTYSQSDAQRDKSGRPSGRFSAERPERSVSTLKIQRTEQGDSAVYLCASSLSGPPWDTEAFFGQGTRLTVV.

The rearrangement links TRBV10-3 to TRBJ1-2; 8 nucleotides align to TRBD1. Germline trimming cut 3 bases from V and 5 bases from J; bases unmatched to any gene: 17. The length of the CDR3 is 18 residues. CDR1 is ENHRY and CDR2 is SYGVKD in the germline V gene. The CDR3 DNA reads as TGTGCCATCAGTGATCGGGTCGCCGTGGGGACAGGAGGGTATGGCTACACCTTC. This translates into CAISDRVAVGTGGYGYTF.

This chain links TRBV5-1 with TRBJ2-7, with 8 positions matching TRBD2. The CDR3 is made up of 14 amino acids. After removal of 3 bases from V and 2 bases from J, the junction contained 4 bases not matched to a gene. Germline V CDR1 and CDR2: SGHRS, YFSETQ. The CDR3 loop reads CASSSAGETYEQYF. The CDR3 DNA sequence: TGCGCCAGCAGCTCAGCGGGGGAAACCTACGAGCAGTACTTC.

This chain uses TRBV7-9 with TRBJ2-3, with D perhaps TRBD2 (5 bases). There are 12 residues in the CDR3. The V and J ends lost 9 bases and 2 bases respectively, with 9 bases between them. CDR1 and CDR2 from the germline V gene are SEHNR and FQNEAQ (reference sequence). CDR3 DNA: TGTGCCAGGGGGAGCTACACAGATACGCAGTATTTT. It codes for CARGSYTDTQYF.